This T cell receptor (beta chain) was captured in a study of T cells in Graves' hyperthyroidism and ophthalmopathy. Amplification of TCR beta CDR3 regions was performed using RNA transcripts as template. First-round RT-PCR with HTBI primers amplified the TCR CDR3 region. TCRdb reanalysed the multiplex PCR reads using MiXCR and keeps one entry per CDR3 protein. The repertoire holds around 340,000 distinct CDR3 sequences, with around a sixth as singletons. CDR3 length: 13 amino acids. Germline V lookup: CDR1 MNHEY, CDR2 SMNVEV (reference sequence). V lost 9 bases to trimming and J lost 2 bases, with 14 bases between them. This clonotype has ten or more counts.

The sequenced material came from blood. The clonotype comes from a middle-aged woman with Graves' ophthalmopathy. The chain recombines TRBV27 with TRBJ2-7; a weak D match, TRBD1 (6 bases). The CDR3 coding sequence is TGTGCCAGTAGGTACAGGGATACCTACGAGCAGTACTTC. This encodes CASRYRDTYEQYF.